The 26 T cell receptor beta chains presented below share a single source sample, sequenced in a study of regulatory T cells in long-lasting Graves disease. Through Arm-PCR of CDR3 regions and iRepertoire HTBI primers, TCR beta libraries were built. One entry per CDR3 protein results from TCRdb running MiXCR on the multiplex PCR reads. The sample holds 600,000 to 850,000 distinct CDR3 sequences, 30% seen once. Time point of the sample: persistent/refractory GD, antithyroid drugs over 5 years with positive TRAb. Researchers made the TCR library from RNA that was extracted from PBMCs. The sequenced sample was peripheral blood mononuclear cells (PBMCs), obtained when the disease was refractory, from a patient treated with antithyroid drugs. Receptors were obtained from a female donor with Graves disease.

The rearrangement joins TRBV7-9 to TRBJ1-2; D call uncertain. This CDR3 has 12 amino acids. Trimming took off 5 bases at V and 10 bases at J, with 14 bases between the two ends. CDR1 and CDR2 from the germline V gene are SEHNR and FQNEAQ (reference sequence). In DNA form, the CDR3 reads TGTGCCAGCAGCGCCGGACCGCCCGCCTACACCTTC. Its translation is CASSAGPPAYTF.

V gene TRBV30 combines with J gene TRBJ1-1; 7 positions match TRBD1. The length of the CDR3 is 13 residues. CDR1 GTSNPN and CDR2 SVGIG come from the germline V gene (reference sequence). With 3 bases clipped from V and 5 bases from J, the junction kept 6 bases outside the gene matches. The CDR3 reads CAWSQGVGTEAFF. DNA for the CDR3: TGTGCCTGGAGCCAGGGGGTCGGTACTGAAGCTTTCTTT.

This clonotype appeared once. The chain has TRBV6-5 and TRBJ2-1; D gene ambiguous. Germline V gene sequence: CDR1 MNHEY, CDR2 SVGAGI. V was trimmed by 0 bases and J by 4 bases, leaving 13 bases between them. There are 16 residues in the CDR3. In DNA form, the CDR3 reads TGTGCCAGCAGTTACTCGAGTCCTCCCCTATACAATGAGCAGTTCTTC. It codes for CASSYSSPPLYNEQFF.

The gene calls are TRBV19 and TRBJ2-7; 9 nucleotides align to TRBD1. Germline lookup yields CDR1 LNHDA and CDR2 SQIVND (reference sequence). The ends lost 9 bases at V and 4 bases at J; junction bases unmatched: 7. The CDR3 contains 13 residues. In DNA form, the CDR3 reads TGTGCCAGCAGCACGGGACAGGGATACGAGCAGTACTTC. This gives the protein CASSTGQGYEQYF.

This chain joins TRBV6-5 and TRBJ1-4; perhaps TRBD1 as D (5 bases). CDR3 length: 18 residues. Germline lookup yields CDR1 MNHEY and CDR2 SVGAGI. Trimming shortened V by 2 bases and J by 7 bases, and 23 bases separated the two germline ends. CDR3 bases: TGTGCCAGCAGTTACCCCGGGACGCGGGGCTATGGGAGTGAAAAACTGTTTTTT. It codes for CASSYPGTRGYGSEKLFF.

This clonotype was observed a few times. DNA of the CDR3: TGTGCCAGCAGTTCCGCCGCGGGACTAGCGGGCTCCTACGAGCAGTACTTC. Amino acids: CASSSAAGLAGSYEQYF. The gene calls are TRBV6-2 or TRBV6-3 and TRBJ2-7, with 12 bases lining up with TRBD2. J was trimmed by 0 bases and V by 4 bases; bases with no gene match: 7. Germline loops: CDR1 MNHEY, CDR2 SVGEGT. The CDR3 is 17 residues long.

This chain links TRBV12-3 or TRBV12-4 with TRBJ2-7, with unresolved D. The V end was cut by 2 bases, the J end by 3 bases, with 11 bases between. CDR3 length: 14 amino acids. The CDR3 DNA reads TGTGCCAGCAGTTTAATGGGAAGTTTCTACGAGCAGTACTTC. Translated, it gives CASSLMGSFYEQYF.

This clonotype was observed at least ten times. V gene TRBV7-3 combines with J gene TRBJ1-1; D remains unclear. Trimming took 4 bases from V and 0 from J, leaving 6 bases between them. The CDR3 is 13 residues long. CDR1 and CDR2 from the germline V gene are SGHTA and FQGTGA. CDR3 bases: TGTGCCAGCAGCTCCCAATTGAACACTGAAGCTTTCTTT. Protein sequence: CASSSQLNTEAFF.

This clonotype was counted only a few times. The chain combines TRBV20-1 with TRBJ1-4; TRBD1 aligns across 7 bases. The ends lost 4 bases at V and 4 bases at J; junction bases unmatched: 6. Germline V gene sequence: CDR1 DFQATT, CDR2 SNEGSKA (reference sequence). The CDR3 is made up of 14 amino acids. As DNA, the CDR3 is TGCAGTGCTAAGAGGGCAGGGGGTAATGAAAAACTGTTTTTT. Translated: CSAKRAGGNEKLFF.

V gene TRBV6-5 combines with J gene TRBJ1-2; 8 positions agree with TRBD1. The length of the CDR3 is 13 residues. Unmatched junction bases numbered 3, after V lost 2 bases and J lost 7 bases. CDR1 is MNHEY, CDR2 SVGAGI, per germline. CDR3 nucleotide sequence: TGTGCCAGCAGTTACAGGACAGGGACTGGCTACACCTTC. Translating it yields CASSYRTGTGYTF.

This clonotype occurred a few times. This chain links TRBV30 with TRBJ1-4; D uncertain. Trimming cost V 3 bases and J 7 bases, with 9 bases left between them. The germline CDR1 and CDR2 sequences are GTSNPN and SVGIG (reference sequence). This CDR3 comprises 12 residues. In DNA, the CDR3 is TGTGCCTGGAGGCCAACCAGTGAAAAACTGTTTTTT. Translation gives CAWRPTSEKLFF.

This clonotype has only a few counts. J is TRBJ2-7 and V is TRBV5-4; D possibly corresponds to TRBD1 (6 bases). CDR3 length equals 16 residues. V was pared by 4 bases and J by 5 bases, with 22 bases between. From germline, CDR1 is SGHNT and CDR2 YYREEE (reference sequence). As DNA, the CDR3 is TGTGCCAGCAGCCCTAAGGGGACAACCGGGGTCCACGAGCAGTACTTC. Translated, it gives CASSPKGTTGVHEQYF. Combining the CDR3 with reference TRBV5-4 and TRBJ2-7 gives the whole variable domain ETGVTQSPTHLIKTRGQQVTLRCSSQSGHNTVSWYQQALGQGPQFIFQYYREEENGRGNFPPRFSGLQFPNYSSELNVNALELDDSALYLCASSPKGTTGVHEQYFGPGTRLTVT.

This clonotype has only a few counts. This CDR3 reads CSGKQGAENTEAFF. Written as DNA, the CDR3 is TGCAGCGGAAAACAGGGGGCCGAGAACACTGAAGCTTTCTTT. This chain links TRBV29-1 with TRBJ1-1, with 9 nucleotides matching TRBD1. The CDR3 is made up of 14 amino acids. The germline gives CDR1 SQVTM, CDR2 ANQGSEA. V gave up 7 bases and J gave up 1 base; unmatched junction bases: 7.

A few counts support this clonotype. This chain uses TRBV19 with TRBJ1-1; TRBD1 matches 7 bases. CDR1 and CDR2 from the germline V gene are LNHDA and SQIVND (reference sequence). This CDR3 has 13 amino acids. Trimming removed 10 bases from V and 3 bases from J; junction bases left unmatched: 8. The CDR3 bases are TGTGCCACGGGCCGGACAGGATACACTGAAGCTTTCTTT. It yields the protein CATGRTGYTEAFF.

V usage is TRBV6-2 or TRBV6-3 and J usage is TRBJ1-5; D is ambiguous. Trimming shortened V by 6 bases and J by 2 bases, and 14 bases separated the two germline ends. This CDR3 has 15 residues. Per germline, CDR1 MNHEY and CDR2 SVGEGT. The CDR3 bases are TGTGCCAGCAGCTCTGGGGTGATCGGCAATCAGCCCCAGCATTTT. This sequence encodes CASSSGVIGNQPQHF.

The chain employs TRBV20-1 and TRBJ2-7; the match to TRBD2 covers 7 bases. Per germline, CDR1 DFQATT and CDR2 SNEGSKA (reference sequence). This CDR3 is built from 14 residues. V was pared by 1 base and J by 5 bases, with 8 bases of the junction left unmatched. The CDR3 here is CSARGASGNNEQYF. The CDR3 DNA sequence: TGCAGTGCTAGAGGCGCTAGCGGAAACAACGAGCAGTACTTC.

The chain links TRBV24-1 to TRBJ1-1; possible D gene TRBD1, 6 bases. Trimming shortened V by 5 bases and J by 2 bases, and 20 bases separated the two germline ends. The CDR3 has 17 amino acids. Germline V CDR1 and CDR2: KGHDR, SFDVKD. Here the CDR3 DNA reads TGTGCCACCAGTGCCGAGACGGGGGGCTGGGGCAACACTGAAGCTTTCTTT. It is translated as CATSAETGGWGNTEAFF.

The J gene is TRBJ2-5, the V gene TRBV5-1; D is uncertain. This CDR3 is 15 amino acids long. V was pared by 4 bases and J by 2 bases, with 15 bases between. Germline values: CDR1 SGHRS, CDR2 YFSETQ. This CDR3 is CASSPGSTDQETQYF. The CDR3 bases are TGCGCCAGCAGCCCCGGATCCACGGATCAAGAGACCCAGTACTTC.

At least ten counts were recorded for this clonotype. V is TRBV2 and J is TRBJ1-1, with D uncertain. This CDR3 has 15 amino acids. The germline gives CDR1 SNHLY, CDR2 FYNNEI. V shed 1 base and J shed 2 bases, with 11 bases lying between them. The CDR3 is CASSEGAEFNTEAFF. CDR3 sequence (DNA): TGTGCCAGCAGTGAAGGGGCCGAATTCAACACTGAAGCTTTCTTT.

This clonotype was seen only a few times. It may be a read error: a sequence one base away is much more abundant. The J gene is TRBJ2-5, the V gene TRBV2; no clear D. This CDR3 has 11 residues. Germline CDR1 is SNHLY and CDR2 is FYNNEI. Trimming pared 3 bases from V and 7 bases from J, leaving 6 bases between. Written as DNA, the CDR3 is TGTGCCAGCAGTGACCGGAGGACCCAGTACTTC. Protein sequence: CASSDRRTQYF. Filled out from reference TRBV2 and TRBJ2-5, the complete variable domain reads EPEVTQTPSHQVTQMGQEVILRCVPISNHLYFYWYRQILGQKVEFLVSFYNNEISEKSEIFDDQFSVERPDGSNFTLKIRSTKLEDSAMYFCASSDRRTQYFGPGTRLLVL.

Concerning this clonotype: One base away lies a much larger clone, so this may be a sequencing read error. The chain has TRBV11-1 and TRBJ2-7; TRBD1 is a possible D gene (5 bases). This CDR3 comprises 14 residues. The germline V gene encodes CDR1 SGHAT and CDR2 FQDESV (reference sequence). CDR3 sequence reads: CTSSSKPQGYEQYF. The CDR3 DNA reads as TGTACCAGCAGCTCCAAGCCCCAGGGATACGAGCAGTACTTC.

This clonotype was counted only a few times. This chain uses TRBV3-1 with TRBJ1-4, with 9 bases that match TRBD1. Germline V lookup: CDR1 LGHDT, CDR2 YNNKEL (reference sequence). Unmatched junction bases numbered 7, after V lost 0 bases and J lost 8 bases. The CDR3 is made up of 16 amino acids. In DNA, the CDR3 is TGTGCCAGCAGCCAAGAGGGGGGACAGGGACGGGAAAAACTGTTTTTT. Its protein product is CASSQEGGQGREKLFF.

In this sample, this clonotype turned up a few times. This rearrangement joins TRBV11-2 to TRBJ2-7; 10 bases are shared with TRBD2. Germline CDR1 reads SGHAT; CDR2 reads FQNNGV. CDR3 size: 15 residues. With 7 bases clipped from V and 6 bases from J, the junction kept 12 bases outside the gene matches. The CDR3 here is CASTPGGLAGVEQYF. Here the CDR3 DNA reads TGTGCCAGCACCCCCGGGGGTCTAGCGGGAGTCGAGCAGTACTTC.

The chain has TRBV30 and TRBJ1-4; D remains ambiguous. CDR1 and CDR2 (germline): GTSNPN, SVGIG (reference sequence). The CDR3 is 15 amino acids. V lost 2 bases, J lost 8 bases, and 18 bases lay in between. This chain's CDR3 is CAWSPGREPFEKLFF. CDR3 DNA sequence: TGTGCCTGGAGTCCCGGGAGGGAGCCCTTCGAAAAACTGTTTTTT.

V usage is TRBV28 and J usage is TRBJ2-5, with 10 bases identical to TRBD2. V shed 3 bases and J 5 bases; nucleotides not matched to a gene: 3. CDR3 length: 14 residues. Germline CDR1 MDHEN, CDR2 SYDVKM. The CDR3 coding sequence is TGTGCCAGCAGTTTCCGGACTAGCGGTGAGACCCAGTACTTC. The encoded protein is CASSFRTSGETQYF.

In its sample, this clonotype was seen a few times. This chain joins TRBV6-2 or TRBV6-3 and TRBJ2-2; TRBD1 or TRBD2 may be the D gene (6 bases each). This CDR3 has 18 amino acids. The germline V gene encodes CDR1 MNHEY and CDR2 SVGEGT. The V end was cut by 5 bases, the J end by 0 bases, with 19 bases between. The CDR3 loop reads CASSKFAGTYSNTGELFF. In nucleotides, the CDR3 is TGTGCCAGCAGTAAATTCGCGGGGACATACTCGAACACCGGGGAGCTGTTTTTT.